The present TCR beta chain was sequenced within a study of T cell responses to AZD1222 COVID-19 vaccine. Looked up from germline, CDR1 is MNHEY and CDR2 is SMNVEV (reference sequence). V was clipped by 5 bases and J by 3 bases; unmatched bases: 12. The CDR3 has 16 amino acids. Study-wide results and limits: Within unmutated variant regions lay the reported targets of nearly half of spike-specific TCRs.

The table came from immunoSEQ multiplex PCR; TCRdb's copy has only in-frame clones and leaves some out. The repertoire consists of 120,000 to 150,000 clones, with 85% to 90% occurring once and the leading ten covering over 4.5%. For this clone: Antigen unknown.

This sequence originates from an adult who received the AZD1222 COVID-19 vaccine. The chain joins TRBV27 to TRBJ2-7, with TRBD1 matching over 8 bases. The sample was peripheral blood, taken 28 days after the second AZD1222 dose. For the CDR3, the DNA is TGTGCCAGCAGTCGTTTACCAGGGACAGGAGACTACGAGCAGTACTTC. Encoded protein: CASSRLPGTGDYEQYF.